These 10 T cell receptor beta chains were all obtained from the same sample, sequenced in a study of blood T cell repertoires in COVID-19. Sequencing used immunoSEQ multiplex PCR; TCRdb keeps in-frame clones, though not all of them. The sample holds about 290,000 clones, approximately 91% seen once. Sequencing was performed on peripheral blood. The receptors originated from a woman in her thirties or forties who had recovered from COVID-19.

The genes are TRBV5-1 and TRBJ1-3; D might be TRBD1 (5 bases). The CDR3 is made up of 13 amino acids. V lost 4 bases, J lost 3 bases, and 8 bases lay in between. The germline gives CDR1 SGHRS, CDR2 YFSETQ. The CDR3 DNA sequence: TGCGCCAGCAGCCCGGGGGATGGAAACACCATATATTTT. It encodes CASSPGDGNTIYF.

The sample holds a few counts of this clone. The J gene is TRBJ2-1, the V gene TRBV5-1, with 7 positions matching TRBD1. Germline trimming cut 4 bases from V and 7 bases from J; bases unmatched to any gene: 8. There are 14 residues in the CDR3. From germline, CDR1 is SGHRS and CDR2 YFSETQ. The chain's CDR3 is CASSHGQVGNEQFF. The CDR3 coding sequence is TGCGCCAGCAGCCACGGACAGGTAGGAAATGAGCAGTTCTTC.

The rearrangement links TRBV6-2 or TRBV6-3 to TRBJ2-7; 8 bases line up with TRBD2. The V gene's germline CDR1 is MNHEY and CDR2 SVGEGT. The CDR3 consists of 15 residues. V lost 3 bases, J lost 2 bases, and 6 bases stayed unmatched. The CDR3 coding sequence is TGTGCCAGCAGTTATATCTCGGGGGGGCCCTACGAGCAGTACTTC. It translates to CASSYISGGPYEQYF.

J is TRBJ2-2 and V is TRBV24-1; D might be TRBD1 (5 bases). Trimming pared 3 bases from V and 3 bases from J, leaving 10 bases between. The CDR3 is 15 amino acids. The germline V gene encodes CDR1 KGHDR and CDR2 SFDVKD. CDR3 sequence (DNA): TGTGCCACCAGTGATCCCCTCAGGGACACCGGGGAGCTGTTTTTT. It is translated as CATSDPLRDTGELFF.

With respect to this clone: Other DNA sequences from this sample encode an identical CDR3 as well. The genes are TRBV18 and TRBJ1-1; D is undetermined. Germline V gene sequence: CDR1 KGHSH, CDR2 LQKENI. The CDR3 is 13 amino acids. The V end was cut by 6 bases, the J end by 3 bases, with 11 bases between. CDR3 nucleotide sequence: TGTGCCAGCTCGCCATCGAGGGACACTGAAGCTTTCTTT. Its protein product is CASSPSRDTEAFF. Full variable domain (rest looked up from reference TRBV18 and TRBJ1-1): NAGVMQNPRHLVRRRGQEARLRCSPMKGHSHVYWYRQLPEEGLKFMVYLQKENIIDESGMPKERFSAEFPKEGPSILRIQQVVRGDSAAYFCASSPSRDTEAFFGQGTRLTVV.

This rearrangement joins TRBV5-4 to TRBJ2-1; 12 positions agree with TRBD2. J lost 8 bases, V lost 2 bases, and 5 bases had no gene match. The CDR3 extends over 15 amino acids. Looked up from germline, CDR1 is SGHNT and CDR2 is YYREEE (reference sequence). The CDR3 reads CASSFGLAGIHEQFF. The DNA for the CDR3 is TGTGCCAGCAGCTTCGGACTAGCGGGAATTCATGAGCAGTTCTTC.

The V and J genes are TRBV28 and TRBJ2-5; D possibly corresponds to TRBD2 (5 bases). V was pared by 3 bases and J by 2 bases, with 22 bases between. The germline CDR1 and CDR2 sequences are MDHEN and SYDVKM. This CDR3 spans 18 amino acids. CDR3 region: CASSLDPAGVGQQETQYF. The CDR3 nucleotides read TGTGCCAGCAGTTTGGACCCCGCGGGCGTTGGGCAACAAGAGACCCAGTACTTC.

The chain carries TRBV29-1 and TRBJ1-2, with 9 nucleotides matching TRBD1. V dropped 4 bases and J dropped 3; count of bases not matched to a gene: 0. CDR3 size: 12 residues. Germline V gene sequence: CDR1 SQVTM, CDR2 ANQGSEA. In nucleotides, the CDR3 is TGCAGCGTTGGGACAGGGGACTATGGCTACACCTTC. Its protein is CSVGTGDYGYTF.

Written as DNA, the CDR3 is TGTGCCAGTACCCTGACAGGGGGCACTGAAGCTTTCTTT. Translating it yields CASTLTGGTEAFF. V is TRBV19 and J is TRBJ1-1; 9 bases map to TRBD1. CDR1 LNHDA and CDR2 SQIVND come from the germline V gene (reference sequence). This CDR3 has 13 amino acids. V trimming: 7 bases; J trimming: 4 bases; junction bases outside the gene matches: 4.

The chain employs TRBV4-2 and TRBJ2-7, with TRBD2 identical over 13 bases. This CDR3 comprises 15 residues. With V trimmed by 3 bases and J by 6 bases, 5 bases remained unmatched. Germline V gene data show CDR1 as LGHNA and CDR2 as YNFKEQ. CDR3 sequence: CASSHPGLAGSEQYF. Here the CDR3 DNA reads TGTGCCAGCAGCCACCCGGGACTAGCGGGGAGCGAGCAGTACTTC.